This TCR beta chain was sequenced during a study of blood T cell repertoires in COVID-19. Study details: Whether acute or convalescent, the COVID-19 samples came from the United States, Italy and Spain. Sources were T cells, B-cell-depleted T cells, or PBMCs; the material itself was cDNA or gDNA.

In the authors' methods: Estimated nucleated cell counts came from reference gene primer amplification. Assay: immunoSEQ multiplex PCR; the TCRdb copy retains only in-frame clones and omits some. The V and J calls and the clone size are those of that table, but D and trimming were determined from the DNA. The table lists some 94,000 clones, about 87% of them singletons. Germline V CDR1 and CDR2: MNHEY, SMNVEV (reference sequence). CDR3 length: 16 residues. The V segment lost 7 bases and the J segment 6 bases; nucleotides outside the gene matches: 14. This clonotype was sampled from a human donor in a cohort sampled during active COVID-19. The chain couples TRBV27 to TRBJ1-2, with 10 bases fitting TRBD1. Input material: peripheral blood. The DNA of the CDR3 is TGTGCCAGCACCCATTTAACCGGGACAGGGGTACATGGCTACACCTTC. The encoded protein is CASTHLTGTGVHGYTF.